Listed below are T cell receptor beta chains from one sample, sequenced in a study of blood T cell repertoires in COVID-19. Generated by immunoSEQ multiplex PCR, the TCRdb table keeps only in-frame clones and is missing some. Among over 80,000 clones, less than 80% were seen once, and the ten largest hold about 4%. Sequencing used peripheral blood. The receptors originated from a woman in her fifties or sixties with acute or convalescent COVID-19. Each CDR3 is given with its conserved first and last residue. The D gene is left open where the match is weak. Only some rows state a clone size, as once, few, many or a class for expanded clones.

CDR3 protein	CDR3 DNA	clone size	V gene	D gene	J gene
CASGDGHGIAGNTIYF	TGCGCCAGCGGAGACGGCCACGGGATCGCTGGAAACACCATATATTTT	few	TRBV5-1	.	TRBJ1-3
CASSWGTIQETQYF	TGTGCCAGCAGCTGGGGGACTATCCAAGAGACCCAGTACTTC	few	TRBV5-5	TRBD2	TRBJ2-5
CSVESRDYEQYF	TGCAGCGTTGAATCCAGGGACTACGAGCAGTACTTC	.	TRBV29-1	.	TRBJ2-7
CASSLTGSTDTQYF	TGTGCCAGCAGCTTAACGGGAAGCACAGATACGCAGTATTTT	.	TRBV7-9	.	TRBJ2-3
CASSSGQGSSGANVLTF	TGTGCCAGTAGTTCGGGACAGGGGAGCTCTGGGGCCAACGTCCTGACTTTC	many	TRBV19	TRBD1	TRBJ2-6
CASSPRGTSGNTIYF	TGTGCCAGCAGCCCACGGGGGACCTCTGGAAACACCATATATTTT	.	TRBV7-2	.	TRBJ1-3
CASSATGQGSEQYF	TGCGCCAGCAGCGCTACGGGACAGGGGTCCGAGCAGTACTTC	few	TRBV5-1	TRBD1	TRBJ2-7
CSASTPDRDHEQYF	TGCAGTGCTAGTACCCCCGACAGGGACCACGAGCAGTACTTC	.	TRBV20-1	TRBD1	TRBJ2-7
CASSLSGQGGSPLHF	TGTGCCAGCAGTTTATCGGGTCAGGGAGGTTCACCCCTCCACTTT	.	TRBV27	.	TRBJ1-6
CASSPDDYSESNGYTF	TGTGCCAGCAGTCCGGACGACTACAGCGAGTCTAATGGCTACACCTTC	.	TRBV2	.	TRBJ1-2
CAITSGNTIYF	TGTGCCATCACTTCTGGAAACACCATATATTTT	few	TRBV10-3	.	TRBJ1-3
CASRNTEAFF	TGTGCCAGTCGGAACACTGAAGCTTTCTTT	.	TRBV28	.	TRBJ1-1
CASRTTRGTNTEAFF	TGTGCCAGCAGGACTACCAGGGGGACGAACACTGAAGCTTTCTTT	.	TRBV6-1	TRBD1	TRBJ1-1
CASSAIWDRGSNEQFF	TGTGCCAGCAGTGCGATATGGGACAGGGGGTCAAATGAGCAGTTCTTC	.	TRBV28	TRBD1	TRBJ2-1
CASSQINTVSGNTIYF	TGTGCCAGCAGCCAAATTAATACGGTATCTGGAAACACCATATATTTT	few	TRBV4-2	.	TRBJ1-3
CSVKRDSTEAFF	TGCAGCGTTAAGAGGGATAGCACTGAAGCTTTCTTT	few	TRBV29-1	.	TRBJ1-1
CASSISWTAHSNQPQHF	TGTGCCAGTAGTATTTCCTGGACAGCCCATAGCAATCAGCCCCAGCATTTT	.	TRBV19	.	TRBJ1-5
CASSPAEFSGNTIYF	TGTGCCAGCAGCCCCGCAGAATTCTCTGGAAACACCATATATTTT	few	TRBV5-6	.	TRBJ1-3
CASSQRELYGYTF	TGTGCCAGCAGCCAGAGAGAACTATATGGCTACACCTTC	.	TRBV3-1/TRBV3-2	.	TRBJ1-2
CASSLGHDNEQFF	TGTGCCAGCAGCTTAGGGCACGACAATGAGCAGTTCTTC	.	TRBV7-3	.	TRBJ2-1
CASSGGLAGSSYEQYF	TGTGCCAGCAGTGGGGGGCTAGCGGGGTCATCCTACGAGCAGTACTTC	.	TRBV28	TRBD2	TRBJ2-7
CASSLPASTEAFF	TGTGCCAGCAGCCTACCAGCGTCCACTGAAGCTTTCTTT	few	TRBV7-8	.	TRBJ1-1
CASSQNRVHYEQYF	TGTGCCAGCAGTCAGAACAGGGTCCACTACGAGCAGTACTTC	.	TRBV27	.	TRBJ2-7
CASSLWQDPYYGYTF	TGTGCCAGCAGTTTATGGCAGGATCCATACTATGGCTACACCTTC	.	TRBV6-5	.	TRBJ1-2
CASSQGGFGAFF	TGTGCCAGCAGCCAAGGAGGGTTTGGAGCTTTCTTT	.	TRBV3-1/TRBV3-2	.	TRBJ1-1
CASSPQGGIYNSPLHF	TGTGCCAGCAGCCCCCAGGGTGGAATCTATAATTCACCCCTCCACTTT	.	TRBV7-2	.	TRBJ1-6
CASRGEGTDTQYF	TGTGCCAGCCGGGGGGAGGGCACAGATACGCAGTATTTT	once	TRBV9	TRBD2	TRBJ2-3
CASSFRDRNTGELFF	TGTGCCAGCAGTTTCCGGGACAGGAACACCGGGGAGCTGTTTTTT	.	TRBV28	TRBD1	TRBJ2-2
CASSGITDTQYF	TGCGCAAGTAGCGGTATTACAGATACGCAGTATTTT	once	TRBV19	.	TRBJ2-3
CASSSKSGGAYNEQFF	TGTGCCAGCAGTTCAAAAAGCGGGGGGGCCTACAATGAGCAGTTCTTC	.	TRBV6-5	TRBD2	TRBJ2-1
CASSQEFSGGARAGNTIYF	TGTGCCAGCAGCCAAGAGTTTTCCGGGGGGGCACGCGCGGGAAACACCATATATTTT	few	TRBV4-2	.	TRBJ1-3
CASQTAGNTIYF	TGTGCCTCTCAGACAGCTGGAAACACCATATATTTT	.	TRBV30	.	TRBJ1-3
CACNGPNEKLFF	TGTGCCTGCAATGGCCCTAATGAAAAACTGTTTTTT	.	TRBV11-2	.	TRBJ1-4
CASSSDRVGETQYF	TGTGCCAGCAGCTCGGACAGGGTCGGGGAGACCCAGTACTTC	.	TRBV7-2	TRBD1	TRBJ2-5
CASSQVDGPYEQYF	TGCGCCAGCAGCCAAGTTGATGGGCCCTACGAGCAGTACTTC	.	TRBV4-1	.	TRBJ2-7
CAWQGAANYGYTF	TGTGCTTGGCAGGGGGCGGCGAACTATGGCTACACCTTC	.	TRBV7-2	TRBD1	TRBJ1-2
CASSYGGAYANTGELFF	TGTGCCAGCAGTTACGGCGGGGCCTACGCGAACACCGGGGAGCTGTTTTTT	.	TRBV6-2/TRBV6-3	.	TRBJ2-2
CASRLYTGELFF	TGTGCCAGCAGACTATACACCGGGGAGCTGTTTTTT	.	TRBV28	.	TRBJ2-2
CASSPRLAGTYEQYF	TGCGCCAGCAGTCCTAGACTAGCGGGAACCTACGAGCAGTACTTC	.	TRBV5-1	TRBD2	TRBJ2-7
CASSPRGGLGEKLFF	TGTGCCAGCTCACCACGGGGGGGGCTGGGTGAAAAACTGTTTTTT	.	TRBV18	.	TRBJ1-4
CASSLSTDTQYF	TGTGCCAGCAGCCTTAGCACAGATACGCAGTATTTT	once	TRBV7-2	.	TRBJ2-3
CAISELTGYYEQYF	TGTGCCATCAGTGAATTGACAGGGTACTACGAGCAGTACTTC	.	TRBV10-3	TRBD1	TRBJ2-7